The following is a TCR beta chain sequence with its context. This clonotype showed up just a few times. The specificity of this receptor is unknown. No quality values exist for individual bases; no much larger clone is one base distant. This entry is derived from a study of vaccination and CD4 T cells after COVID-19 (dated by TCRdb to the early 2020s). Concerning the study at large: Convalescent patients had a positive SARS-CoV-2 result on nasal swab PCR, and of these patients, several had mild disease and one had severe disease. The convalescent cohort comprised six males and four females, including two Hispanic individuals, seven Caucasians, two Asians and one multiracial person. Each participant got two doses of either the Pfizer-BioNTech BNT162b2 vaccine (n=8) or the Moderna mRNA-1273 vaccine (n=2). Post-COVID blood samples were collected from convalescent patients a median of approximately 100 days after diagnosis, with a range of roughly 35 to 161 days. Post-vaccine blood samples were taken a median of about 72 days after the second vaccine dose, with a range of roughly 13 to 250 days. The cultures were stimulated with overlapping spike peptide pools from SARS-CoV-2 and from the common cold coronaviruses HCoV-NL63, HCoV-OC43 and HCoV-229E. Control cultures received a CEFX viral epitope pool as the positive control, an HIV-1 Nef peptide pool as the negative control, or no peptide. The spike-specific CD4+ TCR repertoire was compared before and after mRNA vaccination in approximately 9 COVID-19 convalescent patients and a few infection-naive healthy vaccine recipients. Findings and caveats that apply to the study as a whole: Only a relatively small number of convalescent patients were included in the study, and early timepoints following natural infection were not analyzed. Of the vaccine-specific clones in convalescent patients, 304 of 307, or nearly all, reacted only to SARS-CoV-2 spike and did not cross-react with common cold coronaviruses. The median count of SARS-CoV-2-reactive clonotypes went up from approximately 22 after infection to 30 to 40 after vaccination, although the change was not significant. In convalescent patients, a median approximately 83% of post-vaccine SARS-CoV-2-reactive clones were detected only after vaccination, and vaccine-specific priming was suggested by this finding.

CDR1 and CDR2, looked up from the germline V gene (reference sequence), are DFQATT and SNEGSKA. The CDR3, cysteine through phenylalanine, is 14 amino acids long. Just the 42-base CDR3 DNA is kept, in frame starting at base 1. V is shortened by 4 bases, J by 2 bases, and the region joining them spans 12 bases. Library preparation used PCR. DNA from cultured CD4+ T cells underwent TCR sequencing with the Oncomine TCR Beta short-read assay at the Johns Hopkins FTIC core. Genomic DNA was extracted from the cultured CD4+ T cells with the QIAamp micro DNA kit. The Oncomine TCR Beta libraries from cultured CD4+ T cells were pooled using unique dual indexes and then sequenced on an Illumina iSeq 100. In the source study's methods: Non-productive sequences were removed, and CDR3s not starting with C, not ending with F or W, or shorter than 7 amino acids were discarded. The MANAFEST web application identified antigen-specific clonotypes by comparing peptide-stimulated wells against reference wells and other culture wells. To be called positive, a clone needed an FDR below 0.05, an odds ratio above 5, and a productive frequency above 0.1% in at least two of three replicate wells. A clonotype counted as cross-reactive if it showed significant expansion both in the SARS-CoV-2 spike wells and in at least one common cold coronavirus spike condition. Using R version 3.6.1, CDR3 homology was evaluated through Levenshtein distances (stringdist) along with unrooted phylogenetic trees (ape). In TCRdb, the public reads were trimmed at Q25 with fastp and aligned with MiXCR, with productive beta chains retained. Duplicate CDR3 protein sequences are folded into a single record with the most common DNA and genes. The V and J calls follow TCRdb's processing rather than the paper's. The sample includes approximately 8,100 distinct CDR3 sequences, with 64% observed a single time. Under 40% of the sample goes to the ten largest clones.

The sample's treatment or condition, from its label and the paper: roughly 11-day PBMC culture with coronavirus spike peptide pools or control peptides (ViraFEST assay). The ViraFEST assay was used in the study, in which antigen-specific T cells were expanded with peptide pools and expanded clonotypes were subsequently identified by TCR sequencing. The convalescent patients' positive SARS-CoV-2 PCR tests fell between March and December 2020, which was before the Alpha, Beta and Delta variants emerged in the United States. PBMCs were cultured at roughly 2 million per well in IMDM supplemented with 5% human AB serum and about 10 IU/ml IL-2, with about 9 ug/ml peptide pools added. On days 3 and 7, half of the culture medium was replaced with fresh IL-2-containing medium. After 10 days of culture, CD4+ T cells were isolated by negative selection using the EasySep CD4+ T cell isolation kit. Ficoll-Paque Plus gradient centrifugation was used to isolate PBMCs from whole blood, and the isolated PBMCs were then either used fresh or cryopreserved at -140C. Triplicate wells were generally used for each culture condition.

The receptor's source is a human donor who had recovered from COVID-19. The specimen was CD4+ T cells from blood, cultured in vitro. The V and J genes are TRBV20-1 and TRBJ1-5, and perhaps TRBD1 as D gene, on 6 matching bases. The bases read TGCAGTGCTATGACAGGAGGAGGCAATCAGCCCCAGCATTTT. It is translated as CSAMTGGGNQPQHF.